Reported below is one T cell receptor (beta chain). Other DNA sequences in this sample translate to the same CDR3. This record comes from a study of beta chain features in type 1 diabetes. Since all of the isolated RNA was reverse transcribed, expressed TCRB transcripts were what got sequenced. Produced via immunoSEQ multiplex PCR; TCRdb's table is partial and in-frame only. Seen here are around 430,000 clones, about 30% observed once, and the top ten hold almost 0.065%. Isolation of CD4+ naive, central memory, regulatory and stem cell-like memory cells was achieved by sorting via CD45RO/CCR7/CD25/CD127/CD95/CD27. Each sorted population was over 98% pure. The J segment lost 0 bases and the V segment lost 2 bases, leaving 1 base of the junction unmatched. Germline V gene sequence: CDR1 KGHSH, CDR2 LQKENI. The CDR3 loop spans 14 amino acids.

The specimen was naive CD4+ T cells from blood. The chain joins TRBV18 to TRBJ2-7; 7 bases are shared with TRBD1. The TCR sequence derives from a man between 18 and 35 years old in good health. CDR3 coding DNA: TGTGCCAGCTCACCAGGGACAGTCTCCTACGAGCAGTACTTC. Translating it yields CASSPGTVSYEQYF.